The T cell receptor (beta chain) described here comes from a study of blood T cell repertoires in COVID-19. Profiling relied on immunoSEQ multiplex PCR, and the TCRdb table lists in-frame clones only, not all of them. The profile covers 55,000 to 70,000 clones, with around 81% appearing a single time and roughly 5.3% taken by the ten largest. The specimen was peripheral blood. The TCR originated in a human donor in a cohort sampled during active COVID-19.

CDR3 sequence reads: CASSFDQENATNEKLFF. The CDR3 coding sequence is TGTGCCAGCAGCTTTGACCAGGAAAACGCAACTAATGAAAAACTGTTTTTT. V and J are TRBV12-1 and TRBJ1-4; the DNA was not compared with TRBD1, the D call given in the table. TRBV12-1 counts as a pseudogene. This CDR3 has 17 amino acids.